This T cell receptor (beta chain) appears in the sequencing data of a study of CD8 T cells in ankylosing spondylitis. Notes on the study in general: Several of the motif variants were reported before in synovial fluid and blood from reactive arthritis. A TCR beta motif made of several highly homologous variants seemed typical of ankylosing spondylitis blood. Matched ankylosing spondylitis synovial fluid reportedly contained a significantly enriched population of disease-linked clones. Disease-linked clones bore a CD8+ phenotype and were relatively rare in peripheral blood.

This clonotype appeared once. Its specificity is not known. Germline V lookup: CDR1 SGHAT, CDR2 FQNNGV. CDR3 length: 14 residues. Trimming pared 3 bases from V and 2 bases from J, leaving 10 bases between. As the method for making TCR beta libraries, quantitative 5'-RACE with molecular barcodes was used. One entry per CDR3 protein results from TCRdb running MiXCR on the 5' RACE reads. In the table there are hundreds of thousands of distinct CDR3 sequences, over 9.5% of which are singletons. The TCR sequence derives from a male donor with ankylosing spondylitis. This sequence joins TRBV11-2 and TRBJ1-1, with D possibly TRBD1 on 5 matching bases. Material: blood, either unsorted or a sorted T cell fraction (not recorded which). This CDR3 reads CASSFRAGNTEAFF. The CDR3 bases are TGTGCCAGCAGCTTCAGGGCCGGAAACACTGAAGCTTTCTTT. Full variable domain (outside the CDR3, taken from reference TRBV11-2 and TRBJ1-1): EAGVAQSPRYKIIEKRQSVAFWCNPISGHATLYWYQQILGQGPKLLIQFQNNGVVDDSQLPKDRFSAERLKGVDSTLKIQPAKLEDSAVYLCASSFRAGNTEAFFGQGTRLTVV.